This T cell receptor (beta chain) was sequenced during a study of control samples from healthy donors and cancer patients (dated by TCRdb to the early 2020s). Library method: the immunoSEQ multiplex PCR assay. TCRdb re-hosts the immuneACCESS table, in-frame sequences only. Its copies lack some clones; in the studies checked, an unresolved V gene accounts for under half of them, and the cause for the rest is not known. The table for this sample lists roughly 170,000 clones; 94% of them were counted only once. The ten largest make up approximately 1.5% of the sample. After removal of 2 bases from V and 3 bases from J, the junction retains 6 bases not matched to a gene. Per the germline V gene (reference sequence), LGHDT is the CDR1 and YNNKEL is the CDR2. Including cysteine and phenylalanine, the CDR3 has 15 amino acids. Only the CDR3 portion is preserved as DNA: 45 bases, with reading frame beginning at the first base.

Turning to this clone: Its antigen is not yet known. Base qualities are not recorded, but no much larger clone differs from it by a single base.

The clonotype originates from a woman between 18 and 29 years old in good health. The sample was blood. The V gene is TRBV3-1 (or the pseudogene TRBV3-2) and the J gene is TRBJ1-1; TRBD1 fits 7 bases in the junction. Here the CDR3 is given as CASSQTGEGYTEAFF. In nucleotides, the sequence is TGTGCCAGCAGCCAAACAGGGGAGGGGTACACTGAAGCTTTCTTT.